A single sample is the source of the 15 T cell receptor beta chains below, sequenced in a study of CD8 T cells in acute hepatitis C reinfection. Time point described: naive CD8 control sorted from an acute-time-point sample. Sequencing was performed with immunoSEQ multiplex PCR; in TCRdb, only in-frame clones are kept and a portion is missing. The table records approximately 41,000 clones, around nine tenths of them present only once. The source material was naive CD8+ T cells from PBMCs. These receptors originate from a man aged 25 to 40 with chronic hepatitis C.

The chain links TRBV6-5 to TRBJ1-2; D is possibly TRBD1 (6 bases). Trimming stripped 2 bases from V and 6 bases from J, with 10 bases between. Germline CDR1 reads MNHEY; CDR2 reads SVGAGI. The CDR3 contains 13 residues. CDR3 sequence (DNA): TGTGCCAGCAGTTACCTTTCAGGGGATGGCTACACCTTC. Amino acids: CASSYLSGDGYTF.

Here the CDR3 DNA reads TGTGCCAGCAGATTCGACCCGAGGGGGAACACTGAAGCTTTCTTT. Translation gives CASRFDPRGNTEAFF. The chain joins TRBV7-9 to TRBJ1-1; D may be TRBD1 (5 bases). The CDR3 length is 15 residues. V was clipped by 6 bases and J by 1 base, with 15 bases between them. Germline CDR1 is SEHNR and CDR2 is FQNEAQ (reference sequence).

This clone was detected a few times. The chain combines TRBV19 with TRBJ1-1, with 9 bases identical to TRBD1. The CDR3 is 14 residues long. Germline lookup yields CDR1 LNHDA and CDR2 SQIVND (reference sequence). V dropped 6 bases and J dropped 6; count of bases not matched to a gene: 8. DNA of the CDR3: TGTGCCAGTAGCACCGGGACAGGGATGGCTGAAGCTTTCTTT. This sequence encodes CASSTGTGMAEAFF.

The rearrangement links TRBV7-2 to TRBJ1-3; D is uncertain. V lost 5 bases and J lost 4, with 6 bases in between. The CDR3 totals 12 residues. The germline V gene encodes CDR1 SGHTA and CDR2 FQGNSA. Written as DNA, the CDR3 is TGTGCCAGCAGCGAATTGGGAAACACCATATATTTT. This encodes CASSELGNTIYF.

The chain uses TRBV10-3 and TRBJ1-4; weak D call: TRBD1 (5 bases). Germline values: CDR1 ENHRY, CDR2 SYGVKD. Trimming cost V 4 bases and J 4 bases, with 10 bases left between them. The CDR3 runs to 14 residues. CDR3 DNA: TGTGCCATCAGTGCAGGGCTGGGTAATGAAAAACTGTTTTTT. It translates to CAISAGLGNEKLFF.

The chain carries TRBV2 and TRBJ2-2; a possible D gene is TRBD1 (5 bases). Trimming stripped 1 base from V and 5 bases from J, with 5 bases between. Germline assignment: CDR1 SNHLY and CDR2 FYNNEI. The CDR3 extends over 13 amino acids. The CDR3 protein is CASSEDRTGELFF. The CDR3 coding sequence is TGTGCCAGCAGTGAAGACAGGACCGGGGAGCTGTTTTTT.

The chain joins TRBV7-9 to TRBJ2-7; D not certain. V was pared by 1 base and J by 6 bases, with 10 bases between. The germline CDR1 and CDR2 sequences are SEHNR and FQNEAQ (reference sequence). The CDR3 consists of 13 residues. The CDR3 here is CASSLVLDIEQYF. The CDR3 DNA follows: TGTGCCAGCAGCTTAGTTCTCGACATCGAGCAGTACTTC.

The chain employs TRBV4-1 and TRBJ1-2; no firm D call. Trimming removed 0 bases from V and 3 bases from J, with 11 bases in between. Germline loops: CDR1 MGHRA, CDR2 YSYEKL. The CDR3 has 15 residues. CDR3 region: CASSQDTPDYYGYTF. Here the CDR3 DNA reads TGCGCCAGCAGCCAAGATACGCCAGATTACTATGGCTACACCTTC.

CDR3 DNA: TGTGCCAGCAAGGTCAATGAGCAGTTCTTC. Amino acids: CASKVNEQFF. The V call is TRBV2, the J call TRBJ2-1, with unresolved D. Trimming stripped 7 bases from V and 6 bases from J, with 4 bases between. This CDR3 spans 10 amino acids. Germline CDR1 and CDR2: SNHLY and FYNNEI.

As for this clone: The sample contains more than one DNA sequence encoding this CDR3. The chain employs TRBV6-1 and TRBJ2-2; D assignment may be TRBD1 or TRBD2 (5 bases each). V shed 3 bases and J shed 7 bases, with 12 bases lying between them. The CDR3 runs to 14 residues. Germline V lookup: CDR1 MNHNS, CDR2 SASEGT. The CDR3 nucleotides read TGTGCCAGCAGTGAGGGGGTCGCGGGCGGGGAGCTGTTTTTT. Translated, it gives CASSEGVAGGELFF.

The J gene is TRBJ1-2, the V gene TRBV27; D is ambiguous. The germline CDR1 and CDR2 sequences are MNHEY and SMNVEV (reference sequence). Trimming took off 7 bases at V and 2 bases at J, with 11 bases between the two ends. This CDR3 contains 13 residues. CDR3 bases: TGTGCCAGCAAAGGCGGAATCAACTATGGCTACACCTTC. Translated, it gives CASKGGINYGYTF.

The gene calls are TRBV6-1 and TRBJ2-5; 7 bases align to TRBD1. Germline V gene data show CDR1 as MNHNS and CDR2 as SASEGT. The CDR3 covers 15 residues. Trimming cost V 6 bases and J 2 bases; bases outside gene matches: 9. The CDR3 bases are TGTGCCAGCAGAAGAACCCGGGACAGACAAGAGACCCAGTACTTC. Its translation: CASRRTRDRQETQYF.

The CDR3 loop reads CAWSVGGYTGELFF. CDR3 coding DNA: TGTGCCTGGAGTGTTGGTGGGTACACCGGGGAGCTGTTTTTT. V and J are TRBV30 and TRBJ2-2, with D hard to call. The V gene lost 0 bases and the J gene lost 3 bases, with 8 bases spanning the gap. The CDR3 loop spans 14 amino acids. Germline loops: CDR1 GTSNPN, CDR2 SVGIG (reference sequence).

The chain joins TRBV19 to TRBJ1-2; D is unclear. Looked up from germline, CDR1 is LNHDA and CDR2 is SQIVND (reference sequence). The CDR3 consists of 13 residues. V was trimmed by 6 bases and J by 2 bases, leaving 10 bases between them. The CDR3 loop reads CASRKYINYGYTF. CDR3 coding DNA: TGTGCCAGTAGAAAGTACATCAACTATGGCTACACCTTC.

The chain uses TRBV27 and TRBJ1-2, with TRBD1 identical over 10 bases. There are 15 residues in the CDR3. The germline CDR1 and CDR2 sequences are MNHEY and SMNVEV (reference sequence). Germline trimming cut 5 bases from V and 6 bases from J; bases unmatched to any gene: 9. The CDR3 bases are TGTGCCAGCAGTATAACCAGGACAGGGGGGGATGGCTACACCTTC. Amino acid sequence: CASSITRTGGDGYTF.